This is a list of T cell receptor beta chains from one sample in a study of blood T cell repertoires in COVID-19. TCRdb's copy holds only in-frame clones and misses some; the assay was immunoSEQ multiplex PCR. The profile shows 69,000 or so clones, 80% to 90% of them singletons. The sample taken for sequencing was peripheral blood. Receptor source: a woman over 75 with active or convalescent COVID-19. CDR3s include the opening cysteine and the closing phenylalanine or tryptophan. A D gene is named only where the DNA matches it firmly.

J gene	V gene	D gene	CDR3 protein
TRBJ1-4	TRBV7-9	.	CASSPGQPLEKLFF
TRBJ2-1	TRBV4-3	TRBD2	CASSQELAGGNNEQFF
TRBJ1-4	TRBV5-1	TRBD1	CASSPGQGLGTNEKLFF
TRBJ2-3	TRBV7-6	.	CASSRESTDTQYF
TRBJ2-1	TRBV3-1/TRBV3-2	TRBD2	CASSHYGTIRKLDNEQFF
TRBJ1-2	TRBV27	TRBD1	CASSLKGTGLSYGYTF
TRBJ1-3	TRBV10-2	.	CASTSPGDSGNTIYF
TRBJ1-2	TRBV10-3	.	CAISESEGSGYTF
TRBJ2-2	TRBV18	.	CASSRGQGANTGELFF
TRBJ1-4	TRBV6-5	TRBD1	CASRSGQGVSKLFF
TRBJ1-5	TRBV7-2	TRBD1	CASSLARGRDQPQHF
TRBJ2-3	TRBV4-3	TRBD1	CASRQDRGPDTQYF
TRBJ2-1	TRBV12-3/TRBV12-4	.	CASGGKTYNEQFF
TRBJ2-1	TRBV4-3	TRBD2	CASSQGLAGGPYYNEQFF
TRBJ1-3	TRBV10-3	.	CAIREQGSVGNTIYF
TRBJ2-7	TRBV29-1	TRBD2	CSVAGGASDEQYF
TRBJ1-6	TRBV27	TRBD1	CASRTWGTGGPLHF
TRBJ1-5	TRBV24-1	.	CATSNHLQGQPSNQPQHF
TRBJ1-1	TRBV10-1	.	CASSGQNTEAFF
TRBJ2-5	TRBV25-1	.	CASRGSGEGETQYF
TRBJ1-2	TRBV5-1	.	CASSLRWAGTNYGYTF
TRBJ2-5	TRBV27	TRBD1	CASSPGQGRETQYF
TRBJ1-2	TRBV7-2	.	CASSLTTTGYTF
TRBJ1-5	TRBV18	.	CASSRLGVSNQPQHF
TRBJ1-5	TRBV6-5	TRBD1	CATSGGYSNQPQHF
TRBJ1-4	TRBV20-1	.	CSGQFGEKLFF
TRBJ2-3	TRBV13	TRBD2	CASSLWISGKMDTQYF
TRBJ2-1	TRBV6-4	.	CASSRQAGSYNEQFF
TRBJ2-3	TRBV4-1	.	CASSRTVGDTQYF
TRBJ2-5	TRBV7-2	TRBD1	CASSLAQGAFGETQYF
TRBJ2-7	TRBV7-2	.	CASSPRTAVAYEQYF
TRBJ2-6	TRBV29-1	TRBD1	CSATTGVHSGANVLTF
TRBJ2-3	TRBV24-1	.	CATSDISGPSTDTQYF
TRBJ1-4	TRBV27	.	CASNPGGYSAAEKLFF
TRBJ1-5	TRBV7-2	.	CASSPLGRQINQPQHF
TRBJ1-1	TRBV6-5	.	CASSEGPRAFF
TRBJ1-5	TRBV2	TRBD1	CASRRQGERQPQHF
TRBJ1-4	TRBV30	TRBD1	CAWSPSGQGVTKELFF
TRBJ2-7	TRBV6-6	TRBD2	CASRRPTSGGGIRNEQYF
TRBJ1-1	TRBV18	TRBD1	CASSTTGGSTMNTEAFF
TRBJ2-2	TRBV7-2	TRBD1	CASSLAAGGANTGELFF
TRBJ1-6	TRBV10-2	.	CASKGGGYSPLHF
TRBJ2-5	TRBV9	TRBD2	CASSGTSAETQYF
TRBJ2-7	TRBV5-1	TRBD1	CASSLTGGAAYEQYF
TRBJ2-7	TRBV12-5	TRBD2	CASGFGGSGSYEQYF
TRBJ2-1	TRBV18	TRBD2	CASSPSSGRIHNEQFF
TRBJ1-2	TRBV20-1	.	CSARTSLGYTF
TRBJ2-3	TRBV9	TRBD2	CASSVRESTDTQYF